This is a list of T cell receptor beta chains from one sample in a study of T cell responses to AZD1222 COVID-19 vaccine. Assay used: immunoSEQ multiplex PCR; TCRdb lists only in-frame clones, some missing. Among 150,000 or so clones, 91% were seen once, and the ten largest hold approximately 3.6%. The material was peripheral blood, obtained 28 days after the second AZD1222 dose. These receptors were obtained from an adult who received the AZD1222 COVID-19 vaccine. Each CDR3 is given with its conserved first and last residue. D genes are given only for firm matches. Clone size is stated in some rows and not others, as once, few, many or a class when expanded.

cdr3_aa cdr3_nt j_call v_call clone_size d_call
CASSPGQVRGYTF TGTGCCAGTAGTCCGGGACAGGTGCGAGGCTACACCTTC TRBJ1-2 TRBV19 NA TRBD1
CASSMTFRTQPQHF TGTGCCAGTAGTATGACCTTCAGGACTCAGCCCCAGCATTTT TRBJ1-5 TRBV19 NA NA
CASSLDRGGPPSTEAFF TGTGCCAGCAGCTTGGACAGGGGCGGACCCCCGAGCACTGAAGCTTTCTTT TRBJ1-1 TRBV5-4 NA TRBD1
CASSHSTGVHEQYF TGTGCCAGCAGTCACTCCACAGGGGTCCACGAGCAGTACTTC TRBJ2-7 TRBV6-5 few TRBD1
CASSDLRFYNEQFF TGTGCCAGCAGTGATTTAAGGTTCTACAATGAGCAGTTCTTC TRBJ2-1 TRBV6-1 NA NA
CASSSRASTDTQYF TGTGCCAGCAGTTCTCGGGCTAGCACAGATACGCAGTATTTT TRBJ2-3 TRBV27 NA NA
CATPQPPRGYTF TGCGCCACCCCACAGCCCCCGCGGGGCTACACCTTC TRBJ1-2 TRBV5-1 NA NA
CASSPPTGVTEAFF TGTGCCAGCTCACCACCGACAGGGGTAACTGAAGCTTTCTTT TRBJ1-1 TRBV18 NA TRBD1
CATYPGGGGPRSGGNTIYF TGTGCCACCTACCCGGGGGGAGGGGGTCCACGGTCGGGTGGAAACACCATATATTTT TRBJ1-3 TRBV24-1 NA NA
CASSPLTGDNEQFF TGCGCCAGCAGCCCTCTGACAGGGGACAATGAGCAGTTCTTC TRBJ2-1 TRBV4-3 NA TRBD1
CASSSGGAGLSYNEQFF TGCGCCAGCAGCTCGGGGGGAGCGGGTCTATCCTACAATGAGCAGTTCTTC TRBJ2-1 TRBV5-1 NA TRBD2
CASSLMGTRGNQPQHF TGTGCCAGCAGCTTAATGGGGACCAGGGGCAATCAGCCCCAGCATTTT TRBJ1-5 TRBV7-9 NA NA
CASSYSSGRQPQHF TGTGCCAGCAGTTACTCCTCAGGGAGGCAGCCCCAGCATTTT TRBJ1-5 TRBV6-5 NA NA
CASSQVGNTIYF TGTGCCAGCAGCCAAGTAGGAAACACCATATATTTT TRBJ1-3 TRBV3-1/TRBV3-2 once NA
CASRQGSSGELFF TGTGCCAGCAGGCAGGGGTCTTCCGGGGAGCTGTTTTTT TRBJ2-2 TRBV6-5 NA NA
CASGTPSDTQYF TGCGCCAGCGGGACCCCGTCAGATACGCAGTATTTT TRBJ2-3 TRBV5-1 NA NA
CASSLTTEGDEAFF TGTGCCAGCAGCTTAACGACGGAAGGGGATGAAGCTTTCTTT TRBJ1-1 TRBV5-4 NA NA
CAWGRPGELFF TGTGCCTGGGGGAGACCCGGGGAGCTGTTTTTT TRBJ2-2 TRBV30 NA NA
CASSGRGVATQYF TGTGCCAGCAGCGGCCGGGGAGTCGCTACGCAGTATTTT TRBJ2-3 TRBV7-2 NA NA
CASSSLRTGFEKLFF TGTGCCAGCAGTTCCCTACGGACAGGTTTCGAAAAACTGTTTTTT TRBJ1-4 TRBV28 NA TRBD1
CASSSLRYNEQFF TGTGCCAGCAGCTCCCTACGGTACAATGAGCAGTTCTTC TRBJ2-1 TRBV7-2 NA NA
CASSQVLPTDTQYF TGCGCCAGCAGCCAAGTCCTGCCGACAGATACGCAGTATTTT TRBJ2-3 TRBV4-1 NA NA
CASSLGPRAGVGEQFF TGTGCTAGCAGCTTAGGGCCTCGTGCGGGAGTGGGTGAGCAGTTCTTC TRBJ2-1 TRBV7-7 NA TRBD2
CASSSRRGETQYF TGTGCCAGTAGCAGTAGGAGGGGAGAGACCCAGTACTTC TRBJ2-5 TRBV19 NA NA
CARWEGPFFCGKYNEQFF TGCGCCAGATGGGAAGGACCTTTTTTTTGCGGGAAGTACAATGAGCAGTTCTTC TRBJ2-1 TRBV5-1 NA NA
CAWSVGGRGNTIYF TGTGCCTGGAGTGTGGGGGGGAGAGGAAACACCATATATTTT TRBJ1-3 TRBV30 once NA
CASSLGGYQPQHF TGTGCCAGCAGCTTGGGGGGATATCAGCCCCAGCATTTT TRBJ1-5 TRBV7-6 NA NA
CASGLPGQSNEQFF TGTGCTAGTGGCTTACCGGGACAGTCAAATGAGCAGTTCTTC TRBJ2-1 TRBV12-5 NA TRBD1
CASSEGGTIYF TGTGCCAGCAGTGAAGGAGGGACCATATATTTT TRBJ1-3 TRBV2 NA NA
CSASFGGDASSPQHF TGCAGTGCTAGTTTCGGGGGGGACGCCAGTTCGCCCCAGCATTTT TRBJ1-5 TRBV20-1 NA NA
CASSYSGGNTEAFF TGTGCCAGCAGTTACTCGGGGGGGAACACTGAAGCTTTCTTT TRBJ1-1 TRBV6-5 NA NA
CASSLRERADNSGANVLTF TGCGCCAGCAGCTTGCGTGAAAGGGCGGATAACTCTGGGGCCAACGTCCTGACTTTC TRBJ2-6 TRBV5-1 once NA
CASSQDWGANYGYTF TGTGCCAGCAGCCAAGATTGGGGGGCTAACTATGGCTACACCTTC TRBJ1-2 TRBV4-2 NA NA
CASSPMTGMGKKLFF TGTGCCAGCAGCCCAATGACAGGGATGGGAAAAAAACTGTTTTTT TRBJ1-4 TRBV7-2 NA TRBD1
CASRTGGVQYF TGTGCCAGTAGGACAGGGGGTGTGCAGTATTTT TRBJ2-3 TRBV19 NA TRBD1
CASSTQLRDRGYTGNTIYF TGTGCCAGTAGTACCCAGCTCCGGGACAGGGGATATACAGGAAACACCATATATTTT TRBJ1-3 TRBV19 NA TRBD1
CASSPTSGRTSEQFF TGTGCCAGCAGCCCGACTAGCGGGAGGACGTCTGAGCAGTTCTTC TRBJ2-1 TRBV7-2 NA TRBD2